This T cell receptor (beta chain) appears in the sequencing data of a study of T cell clones after liver transplantation. Across the whole study: A pre-transplant mixed lymphocyte reaction with TCRbeta sequencing defined graft-donor-reactive clones followed in post-transplant blood.

The germline V gene encodes CDR1 SGHNT and CDR2 YENEEA. There are 15 residues in the CDR3. Trimming at V came to 1 base and at J to 5 bases, leaving 2 bases not matched to a gene. Produced via immunoSEQ multiplex PCR; TCRdb's table is partial and in-frame only. The sample lists tens of thousands of clones, 60% to 80% occurring once. This clone was recorded only once. The receptor's source is a human patient who received a liver transplant. Part of the T cell pool may stem from the graft donor. Sequencing was performed on CD4+ T cells from blood, taken at the 22-month timepoint. The chain is built from TRBV11-3 and TRBJ2-1, with 10 positions matching TRBD2. The CDR3 spells CASSLVSGGHNEQFF. The CDR3 bases are TGTGCCAGCAGCTTAGTTAGCGGGGGGCACAATGAGCAGTTCTTC.